A single sample gave rise to the 10 T cell receptor beta chains below, sequenced in a study of control samples from healthy donors and cancer patients. TCRdb keeps only in-frame clones here, not all; method: immunoSEQ multiplex PCR. The table has about 120,000 clones, roughly 91% seen once. Input material: PBMCs. The receptors derive from a man aged 45-60 years with head and neck cancer.

This chain connects TRBV7-3 to TRBJ1-1, with D unresolved. This CDR3 has 13 residues. The germline gives CDR1 SGHTA, CDR2 FQGTGA. Trimming removed 6 bases from V and 2 bases from J, with 10 bases in between. CDR3 sequence reads: CASSAKLNTEAFF. As DNA, the CDR3 is TGTGCCAGCAGTGCTAAACTTAACACTGAAGCTTTCTTT.

V is TRBV7-8 and J is TRBJ1-1, with a tentative D call TRBD1 (5 bases). Germline lookup yields CDR1 SGHVS and CDR2 FQNEAQ. V gave up 2 bases and J gave up 4 bases, with 14 bases separating them. The CDR3 loop spans 15 amino acids. The CDR3 loop reads CASSLLRQGGTEAFF. The DNA for the CDR3 is TGTGCCAGCAGCTTACTACGCCAGGGAGGCACTGAAGCTTTCTTT.

V usage is TRBV7-6 and J usage is TRBJ1-1; 7 bases align to TRBD1. V was clipped by 0 bases and J by 11 bases; unmatched bases: 9. Germline values: CDR1 SGHVS, CDR2 FNYEAQ. The CDR3 runs to 14 residues. CDR3 amino acids: CASSLAMSRGQAFF. The DNA for the CDR3 is TGTGCCAGCAGCTTAGCAATGTCGAGGGGGCAGGCTTTCTTT.

The gene calls are TRBV4-2 and TRBJ1-1, with a tentative D call TRBD1 (6 bases). The CDR3 covers 14 residues. Trimming removed 4 bases from V and 3 bases from J, with 12 bases in between. Germline lookup yields CDR1 LGHNA and CDR2 YNFKEQ. CDR3 bases: TGTGCCAGCAGCCTCCGGACAGACGACACTGAAGCTTTCTTT. Translating it yields CASSLRTDDTEAFF.

The chain uses TRBV5-5 and TRBJ1-4; a possible D gene is TRBD1 (5 bases). Trimming took off 3 bases at V and 4 bases at J, with 16 bases between the two ends. Germline-derived CDR1 and CDR2 are SGHKS and YYEKEE (reference sequence). CDR3 length: 16 residues. The CDR3 DNA follows: TGTGCCAGCAGCTCATCCCCGGGACTGAGTAATGAAAAACTGTTTTTT. This sequence encodes CASSSSPGLSNEKLFF.

CDR3 sequence reads: CASSQITRGHSPLHF. In DNA, the CDR3 is TGTGCCAGCAGCCAAATCACCCGAGGCCATTCACCCCTCCACTTT. The chain carries TRBV3-1 (or the pseudogene TRBV3-2) and TRBJ1-6; D is ambiguous. CDR3 length: 15 residues. Trimming removed 2 bases at V and 8 bases at J, with 13 bases between. CDR1 is LGHDT, CDR2 YNNKEL, per germline (reference sequence).

V gene TRBV7-9 combines with J gene TRBJ2-2, with unresolved D. The CDR3 runs to 13 residues. The germline V and J ends were trimmed by 5 bases and 6 bases, with 10 bases remaining between them. Germline CDR1 and CDR2: SEHNR and FQNEAQ (reference sequence). This CDR3 is CASSHGPPGELFF. The CDR3 coding sequence is TGTGCCAGCAGCCACGGACCGCCCGGGGAGCTGTTTTTT.

V usage is TRBV5-4 and J usage is TRBJ2-3, with D perhaps TRBD1 or TRBD2 (6 bases each). Trimming cost V 6 bases and J 6 bases, with 17 bases left between them. The CDR3 has 14 amino acids. Germline assignment: CDR1 SGHNT and CDR2 YYREEE (reference sequence). CDR3 in amino acids: CASTGDSPGDTQYF. The CDR3 nucleotides are TGTGCCAGCACAGGGGACTCTCCGGGGGATACGCAGTATTTT.

The gene calls are TRBV4-2 and TRBJ1-3; D remains unclear. This CDR3 is built from 16 residues. Germline values: CDR1 LGHNA, CDR2 YNFKEQ. The V end was cut by 2 bases, the J end by 0 bases, with 11 bases between. CDR3 sequence: CASSQLGVSSGNTIYF. In nucleotides, the CDR3 is TGTGCCAGCAGCCAACTTGGGGTTAGCTCTGGAAACACCATATATTTT.

The genes are TRBV5-6 and TRBJ2-7; tentatively, D is TRBD1 (6 bases). V was clipped by 0 bases and J by 5 bases, with 9 bases between them. Germline V gives CDR1 SGHDT, CDR2 YYEEEE. The CDR3 has 13 residues. The CDR3 DNA reads as TGTGCCAGCAGCTTGGCCAGGGGCAACGAGCAGTACTTC. This translates into CASSLARGNEQYF.